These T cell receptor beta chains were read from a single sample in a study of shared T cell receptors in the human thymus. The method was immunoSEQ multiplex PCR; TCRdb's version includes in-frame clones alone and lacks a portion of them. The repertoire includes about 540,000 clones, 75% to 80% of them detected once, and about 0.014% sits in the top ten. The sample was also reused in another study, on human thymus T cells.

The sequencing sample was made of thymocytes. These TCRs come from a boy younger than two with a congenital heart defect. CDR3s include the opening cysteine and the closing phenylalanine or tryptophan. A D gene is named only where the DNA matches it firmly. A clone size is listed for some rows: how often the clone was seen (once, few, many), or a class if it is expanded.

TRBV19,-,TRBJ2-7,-,TGTGCCAGTGGTAGTTCAGGGGGGCAGGGCTACGAGCAGTACTTC,CASGSSGGQGYEQYF
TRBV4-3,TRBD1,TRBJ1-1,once,TGCGCCAGCAGCCAAGATTCCGAGGGGGCGAGGACTGAAGCTTTCTTT,CASSQDSEGARTEAFF
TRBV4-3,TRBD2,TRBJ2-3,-,TGCGCCAGCAGCCAAGATCGGGCTAGCGGGATGCGGGATACGCAGTATTTT,CASSQDRASGMRDTQYF
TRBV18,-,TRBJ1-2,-,TGTGCCAGCTCACCACCCGGGGCAGGGGAGTATGGCTACACCTTC,CASSPPGAGEYGYTF
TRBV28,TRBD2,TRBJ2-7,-,TGTGCCAGCACCAGTAGCGGGACGAGGGACTACGAGCAGTACTTC,CASTSSGTRDYEQYF
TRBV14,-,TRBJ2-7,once,TGTGCCAGCAGCCAAGGGCGGGTGCCCTACGAGCAGTACTTC,CASSQGRVPYEQYF
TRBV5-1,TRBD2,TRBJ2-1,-,TGCGCCAGCAGCTTCTCGCGGGGGGGACTAGCGGGTAACAATGAGCAGTTCTTC,CASSFSRGGLAGNNEQFF
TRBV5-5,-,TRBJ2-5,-,TGTGCCAGCAGCTTCGGGGGGCTCCAGGAGACCCAGTACTTC,CASSFGGLQETQYF
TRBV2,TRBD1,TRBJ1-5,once,TGTGCCAGCAGTCGACAGGGGGATAATCAGCCCCAGCATTTT,CASSRQGDNQPQHF
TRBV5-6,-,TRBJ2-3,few,TGTGCCAGCAGCCCCCGGCAGGGTATGGTCACAGATACGCAGTATTTT,CASSPRQGMVTDTQYF
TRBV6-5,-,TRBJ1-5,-,TGTGCCAGCAGGCCCAGGAGGCCGAGTCAGCCCCAGCATTTT,CASRPRRPSQPQHF
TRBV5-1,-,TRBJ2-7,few,TGCGCCAGCAGCTTGGGAACAGACGTCGCCTACGAGCAGTACTTC,CASSLGTDVAYEQYF
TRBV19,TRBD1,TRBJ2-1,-,TGTGCCAGCCAACGGAGAGGGGGCCAAGCCTACAATGAGCAGTTCTTC,CASQRRGGQAYNEQFF
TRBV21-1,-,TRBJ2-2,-,TGTGCCAGCAGCCAAAAAAAAGCCGGCCGGACTAGCGGGAGGGCCGCTCCCGGGGAGCTGTTTTTT,CASSQKKAGRTSGRAAPGELFF
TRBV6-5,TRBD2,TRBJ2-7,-,TGTGCCAGCAGTATAGCGGGAGGGTTCTACGAGCAGTACTTC,CASSIAGGFYEQYF
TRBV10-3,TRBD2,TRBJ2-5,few,TGTGCCATCAGTGAGTCGCGGCTAGCGGGAGCGGAGACCCAGTACTTC,CAISESRLAGAETQYF
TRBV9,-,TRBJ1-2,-,TGTGCCAGCAGCGTTTCAGGGAACTATGGCTACACCTTC,CASSVSGNYGYTF
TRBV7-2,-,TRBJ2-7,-,TGTGCCAGCAGCTTAGCGAGTGGCGGAAACGAGCAGTACTTC,CASSLASGGNEQYF
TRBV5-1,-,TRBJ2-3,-,TGCGCCAGCAGCCCGACTAGCACAGATACGCAGTATTTT,CASSPTSTDTQYF
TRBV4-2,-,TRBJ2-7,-,TGTGCCAGCAGCCAAAGGGAGCCCACCTACGAGCAGTACTTC,CASSQREPTYEQYF
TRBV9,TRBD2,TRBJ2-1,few,TGTGCCAGCAGCGTAGAAGTTAGCGGGAGGGGTACCTACAATGAGCAGTTCTTC,CASSVEVSGRGTYNEQFF
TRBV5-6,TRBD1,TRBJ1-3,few,TGTGCCAGCAGCTTCCAGGGGGTGATCTCTGGAAACACCATATATTTT,CASSFQGVISGNTIYF
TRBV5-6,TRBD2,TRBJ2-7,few,TGTGCCAGCAGGCAGACTAGCGGGAGCTCCTACGAGCAGTACTTC,CASRQTSGSSYEQYF
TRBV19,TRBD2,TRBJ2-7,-,TGTGCCAGTAGTGGGGCTAGCGGAACCTACGAGCAGTACTTC,CASSGASGTYEQYF
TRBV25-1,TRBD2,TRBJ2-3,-,TGTGCCAGCAGTGAAAGCCCAGCGGGAGGAGGGGATACGCAGTATTTT,CASSESPAGGGDTQYF
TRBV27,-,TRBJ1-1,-,TGTGCCAGCAGTTTAACCGGGGGGGTGGGCAGGGAAAGTAACACTGAAGCTTTCTTT,CASSLTGGVGRESNTEAFF
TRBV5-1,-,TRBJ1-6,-,TGCGCCAGCAGCTTGACAGGGAGTCTTAATTCACCCCTCCACTTT,CASSLTGSLNSPLHF